This entry lists 4 T cell receptor beta chains sequenced from one sample in a study of shared clonotypes between healthy human individuals (TCRdb year 2020). CD8 naive samples were CD45RO-negative cells positively selected for CCR7, giving a CD45RA+CCR7+ population that excluded TemRA cells. The receptor library was made with the immunoSEQ multiplex PCR assay. TCRdb limited this immuneACCESS table to in-frame rearrangements with V and J called. A share of clones is missing; checked studies link under half to unresolved V genes, and the rest is unexplained. Present in this sample are about 2 million clones, approximately 94% of which were seen just once. More than 0.95% of the sample goes to the ten largest clones. The specimen was naive CD8+ T cells sorted from blood. The intended sense of this specimen's cell subset or site label: CD45RA+CCR7+. The source is a young man in good health.

The genes are TRBV5-6 and TRBJ1-5; D call uncertain. V was trimmed by 2 bases and J by 0 bases, leaving 9 bases between them. In germline, CDR1 is SGHDT, CDR2 YYEEEE. The CDR3 is 15 amino acids. The CDR3 DNA sequence: TGTGCCAGCAGCTTTGGTTTGTATAGCAATCAGCCCCAGCATTTT. This sequence encodes CASSFGLYSNQPQHF.

The rearrangement links TRBV27 to TRBJ1-5, with TRBD1 matching over 8 bases. CDR1 is MNHEY, CDR2 SMNVEV, per germline (reference sequence). CDR3 length: 17 amino acids. Losses at the gene ends were 2 bases for V and 6 bases for J; bases not matched to a gene: 12. The CDR3 DNA reads as TGTGCCAGCAGTTTACAAGGGGGCAGGGGGCTCAGTCAGCCCCAGCATTTT. Translating it yields CASSLQGGRGLSQPQHF.

The gene calls are TRBV27 and TRBJ2-4, with D perhaps matching TRBD2 (6 bases). The CDR3 totals 12 residues. V shed 7 bases and J shed 5 bases, with 9 bases lying between them. CDR1 MNHEY and CDR2 SMNVEV come from the germline V gene (reference sequence). CDR3 sequence reads: CASTGGENIQYF. CDR3 bases: TGTGCCAGCACAGGAGGGGAAAACATTCAGTACTTC.

The chain employs TRBV19 and TRBJ1-6; 7 bases align to TRBD1. CDR1 and CDR2 from the germline V gene are LNHDA and SQIVND (reference sequence). J gave up 9 bases and V 6 bases, and 5 bases lay outside the gene matches. The CDR3 loop spans 13 amino acids. This chain's CDR3 is CASRSNRGSPLHF. The CDR3 DNA sequence: TGTGCCAGTAGGTCCAACAGGGGTTCACCCCTCCACTTT.